This paragraph reports one TCR beta chain. The target antigen is unknown. The data stem from a study of graft-versus-host responses after intestinal transplantation. Data came from immunoSEQ multiplex PCR; TCRdb stores just in-frame clones and leaves some out. This sample has roughly 50,000 clones, with about nine tenths found just once. Findings and limits, study-wide: Allografts of patients with graft-donor T cell macrochimerism showed high graft-versus-host to host-versus-graft clone ratios. Early after transplant, HvG declines were associated with peak levels of circulating GvH clones.

The CDR3 runs 16 residues. Germline V gene sequence: CDR1 SNHLY, CDR2 FYNNEI. V trimming: 10 bases; J trimming: 1 base; junction bases outside the gene matches: 11. This receptor was identified in a human donor who was the organ donor for an intestinal transplant. The sequenced sample was unstimulated CD4+ T cells sorted from spleen or lymph node cells, obtained before transplant. The chain joins TRBV2 to TRBJ2-5; 11 bases are a match to TRBD2. The CDR3 region is CANTAGLAGLQETQYF. CDR3 in DNA: TGTGCCAACACGGCCGGACTAGCGGGCCTCCAAGAGACCCAGTACTTC.